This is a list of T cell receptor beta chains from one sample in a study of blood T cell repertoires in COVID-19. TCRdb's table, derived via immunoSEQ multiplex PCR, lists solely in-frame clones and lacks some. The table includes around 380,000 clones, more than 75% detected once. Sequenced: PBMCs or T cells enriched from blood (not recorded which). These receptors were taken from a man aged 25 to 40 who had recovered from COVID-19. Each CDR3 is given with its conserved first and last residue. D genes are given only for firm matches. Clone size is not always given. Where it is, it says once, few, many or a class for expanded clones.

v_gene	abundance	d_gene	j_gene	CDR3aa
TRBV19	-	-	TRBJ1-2	CASRGKGGVRDYGYTF
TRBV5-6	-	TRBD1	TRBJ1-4	CASSLAGTGFEKLFF
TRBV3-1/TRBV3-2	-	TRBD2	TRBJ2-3	CASSQDWAGGTDTQYF
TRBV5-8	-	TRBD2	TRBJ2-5	CASSLGLAPQETQYF
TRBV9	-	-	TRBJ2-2	CASSVEATLTGELFF
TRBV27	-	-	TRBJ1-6	CASSLVQNNSPLHF
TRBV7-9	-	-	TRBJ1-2	CASSLTLLERYGYTF
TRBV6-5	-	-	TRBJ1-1	CASSFPDKNTEAFF
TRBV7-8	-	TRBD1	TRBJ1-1	CASSLGTVTEAFF
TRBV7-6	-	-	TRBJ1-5	CASSPPGIRNQPQHF
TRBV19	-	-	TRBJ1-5	CASSIGQINQPQHF
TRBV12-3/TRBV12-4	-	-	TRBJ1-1	CASSTREAEAFF
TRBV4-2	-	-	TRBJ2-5	CASSQATGKETQYF
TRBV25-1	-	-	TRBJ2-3	CASSEKIGGTQYF
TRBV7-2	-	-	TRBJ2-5	CASSLLGLGTQQETQYF
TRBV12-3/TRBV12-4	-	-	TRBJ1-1	CASSDSRGLGAFF
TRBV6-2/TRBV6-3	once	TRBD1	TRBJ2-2	CASSSRDRGTGELFF
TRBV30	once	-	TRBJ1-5	CAWSIQAYSNQPQHF
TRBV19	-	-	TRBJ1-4	CASRQQDATNEKLFF
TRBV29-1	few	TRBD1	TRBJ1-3	CSVEQGDGNTIYF
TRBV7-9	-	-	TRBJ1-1	CASSLGAGRNTEAFF
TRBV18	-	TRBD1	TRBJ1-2	CASSPPSQGAGGYTF
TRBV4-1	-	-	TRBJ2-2	CASSQEVRVTGELFF
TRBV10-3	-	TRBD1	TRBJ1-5	CAISESLGQGVQPQHF
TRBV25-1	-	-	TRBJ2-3	CASTPPTGRAGGTDTQYF
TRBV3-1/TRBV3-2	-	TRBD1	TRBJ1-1	CASSPLGQEVYEVNTEAFF
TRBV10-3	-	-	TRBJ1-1	CAIRGAQGWTEAFF
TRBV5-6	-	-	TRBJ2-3	CASSWNQLGNTQYF
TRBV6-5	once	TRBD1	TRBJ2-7	CASRDRVRFSYEQYF
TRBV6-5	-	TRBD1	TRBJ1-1	CASVNRGLNTEAFF
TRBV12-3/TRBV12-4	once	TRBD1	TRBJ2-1	CASSSDRDNEQFF
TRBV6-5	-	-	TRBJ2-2	CASSYGPNTGELFF
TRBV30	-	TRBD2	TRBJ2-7	CAWSVRTSGHLGEQYF
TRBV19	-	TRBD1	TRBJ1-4	CASHRTGQLNEKLFF
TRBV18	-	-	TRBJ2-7	CASSLFGGTDSYEQYF
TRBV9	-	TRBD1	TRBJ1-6	CASSVSDRVETRSLHF